Listed below are T cell receptor beta chains from one sample, sequenced in a study of blood T cell repertoires in COVID-19. Repertoires were generated with immunoSEQ multiplex PCR, while TCRdb's copy carries only in-frame clones and drops some. The sample lists about 320,000 clones, 88% occurring once. Material: PBMCs or T cells enriched from blood (not recorded which). These receptors all stem from a man aged 30-40 years who had recovered from COVID-19. Both conserved end residues are trimmed from each CDR3. Fields, in order: clone size, V gene, J gene, CDR3 protein. A row's size may be missing; if present it is once, few, many or a size class.

-	TRBV6-2/TRBV6-3	TRBJ2-7	ASSWDRGYEQY
-	TRBV6-6	TRBJ1-6	ASSHTGVGSPLH
once	TRBV29-1	TRBJ2-3	SPTGLSTDTQY
-	TRBV4-2	TRBJ1-2	ASSQLTGAPTGYT
-	TRBV10-1	TRBJ2-3	ASSESGPLGADTQY
-	TRBV4-2	TRBJ2-3	ASSQDVVETSGVSRGTDTQY
-	TRBV30	TRBJ2-1	AWSDRGGWFNEQF
-	TRBV6-5	TRBJ2-3	ASSYGRAATDTQY
-	TRBV21-1	TRBJ1-5	ASSKAQGMSNQPQH
-	TRBV7-2	TRBJ2-3	ASSLTSGPTDTQY
-	TRBV7-9	TRBJ1-2	ASSFLDRGGYSYT
-	TRBV4-1	TRBJ1-4	ASSQDSPGQGRRELF
-	TRBV6-5	TRBJ2-5	ASSYSRRGETQY
-	TRBV30	TRBJ1-2	AWSPTGKEDGYT
-	TRBV27	TRBJ2-7	ASSRQGPTYEQY
-	TRBV18	TRBJ2-4	ASSPDSTKNIQY
-	TRBV11-2	TRBJ1-5	ASSLGQGSQPQH
-	TRBV30	TRBJ2-2	AWSRVPGQNTGELF
-	TRBV28	TRBJ1-2	ASSLSSQGVGYT
-	TRBV28	TRBJ1-3	ASSLGVADTIY
few	TRBV2	TRBJ2-5	ASLAGGRQETQY
-	TRBV5-1	TRBJ2-7	ASKQAGGSGLEQY
-	TRBV5-5	TRBJ2-7	ASSHGLVRDEQY
once	TRBV14	TRBJ2-7	ASRRQGVYEQY